The 26 T cell receptor beta chains below were found in one sample sequenced in a study of blood T cell repertoires in COVID-19. Generated by immunoSEQ multiplex PCR, the TCRdb table keeps only in-frame clones and is missing some. The sample contains approximately 180,000 clones, about 83% of which appear only once. The specimen sequenced was peripheral blood. The receptors here all came from a woman in her sixties or seventies with COVID-19, enrolled during active disease.

CDR3 in DNA: TGTGCCTCGACAGGGGATAGCAATCAGCCCCAGCATTTT. Its translation is CASTGDSNQPQHF. The chain employs TRBV10-3 and TRBJ1-5; 8 nucleotides agree with TRBD1. Germline values: CDR1 ENHRY, CDR2 SYGVKD. The J segment lost 0 bases and the V segment lost 11 bases, leaving 3 bases of the junction unmatched. CDR3 length: 13 amino acids.

The V gene is TRBV7-2, the J gene TRBJ2-7; 8 bases align to TRBD2. Unmatched junction bases numbered 7, after V lost 0 bases and J lost 6 bases. Per the germline V gene, CDR1 is SGHTA and CDR2 is FQGNSA. The CDR3 extends over 15 amino acids. The CDR3 DNA sequence: TGTGCCAGCAGCTTAGCAGGGGCGGGAGGCTTCGAGCAGTACTTC. Protein sequence: CASSLAGAGGFEQYF.

J is TRBJ2-2 and V is TRBV30, with no clear D. Germline V gene lookup returns CDR1 GTSNPN and CDR2 SVGIG (reference sequence). There are 12 residues in the CDR3. Between the trimmed V and J ends, which lost 4 bases and 1 base, there was a span of 4 bases. Here the CDR3 DNA reads TGTGCCTGGAACGGGAACACCGGGGAGCTGTTTTTT. Its translation is CAWNGNTGELFF.

This clone has a single count. The V and J genes are TRBV19 and TRBJ2-2; D perhaps matches TRBD2 (5 bases). The ends were cut back, 1 base at V and 5 bases at J, with 8 bases in the middle. Per the germline V gene, CDR1 is LNHDA and CDR2 is SQIVND (reference sequence). The CDR3 loop spans 14 amino acids. The chain's CDR3 is CASSIGKRTGELFF. The CDR3 region has the DNA TGTGCCAGTAGTATAGGAAAGCGGACCGGGGAGCTGTTTTTT.

This sequence joins TRBV14 and TRBJ2-7; D is uncertain. This CDR3 is built from 13 residues. Trimming cost V 2 bases and J 7 bases, with 12 bases left between them. The germline V gene encodes CDR1 SGHDN and CDR2 FVKESK. This CDR3 reads CASSQYTEIEQYF. The CDR3 DNA reads as TGTGCCAGCAGCCAATATACAGAAATTGAGCAGTACTTC.

The chain links TRBV9 to TRBJ1-1; D ambiguous. V lost 0 bases and J 8 bases, leaving 14 bases between the germline ends. Germline V gene sequence: CDR1 SGDLS, CDR2 YYNGEE. The CDR3 sequence is 14 residues long. This chain's CDR3 is CASSVVTRSEEAFF. The CDR3, as DNA: TGTGCCAGCAGCGTAGTAACTAGGAGTGAAGAAGCTTTCTTT.

The chain has TRBV11-3 and TRBJ1-2; TRBD1 might be the D (5 bases). The CDR3 is 13 amino acids. V was shortened by 2 bases and J by 2 bases, with 6 bases between the two germline ends. Germline CDR1 reads SGHNT; CDR2 reads YENEEA. The CDR3 DNA sequence: TGTGCCAGCAGCTTAAGGGGCAACTATGGCTACACCTTC. Translated: CASSLRGNYGYTF.

The chain employs TRBV7-9 and TRBJ2-1, with 7 bases identical to TRBD2. The CDR3 consists of 15 residues. Germline CDR1 reads SEHNR; CDR2 reads FQNEAQ (reference sequence). Germline trimming cut 5 bases from V and 9 bases from J; bases unmatched to any gene: 13. The CDR3 sequence: CASSPLAASSSEQFF. The CDR3 DNA is TGTGCCAGCAGCCCTCTAGCGGCCTCCAGCAGTGAGCAGTTCTTC.

The chain joins TRBV11-2 to TRBJ2-1; 8 bases agree with TRBD2. This CDR3 has 13 amino acids. Germline assignment: CDR1 SGHAT and CDR2 FQNNGV. V shed 11 bases, J shed 7 bases, and the junction held 10 bases outside the gene matches. The CDR3 bases are TGTGCCGGGCGGGAGGCCCTTGGGAATGAGCAGTTCTTC. Translating it yields CAGREALGNEQFF.

This chain links TRBV4-3 with TRBJ1-6; D is perhaps TRBD1 (5 bases). The CDR3 runs 16 residues. The V gene lost 0 bases and the J gene lost 8 bases, with 14 bases spanning the gap. Germline CDR1 LGHNA, CDR2 YSLEER. In DNA form, the CDR3 reads TGCGCCAGCAGCCAAGATCTAAAGGGGCGTTATTCACCCCTCCACTTT. Residues: CASSQDLKGRYSPLHF.

This clone was seen only once. This chain's CDR3 is CASSMGGATGRELFF. The DNA for the CDR3 is TGTGCCAGTAGTATGGGAGGTGCCACAGGCCGGGAGCTGTTTTTT. The chain uses TRBV19 and TRBJ2-2; possibly TRBD2 for D (6 bases). V was pared by 3 bases and J by 9 bases, with 17 bases between. The CDR3 is 15 amino acids. In germline, CDR1 is LNHDA, CDR2 SQIVND (reference sequence).

The chain joins TRBV7-9 to TRBJ1-2; TRBD1 agrees at 7 bases. This CDR3 spans 13 amino acids. The V segment lost 4 bases and the J segment 5 bases; nucleotides outside the gene matches: 4. The V gene's germline CDR1 is SEHNR and CDR2 FQNEAQ (reference sequence). The CDR3 protein is CASSYRGRYGYTF. CDR3 in DNA: TGTGCCAGCAGCTACAGGGGAAGGTATGGCTACACCTTC.

The rearrangement uses TRBV7-2 and TRBJ1-2; D gene unclear. Per germline, CDR1 SGHTA and CDR2 FQGNSA. V gave up 1 base and J gave up 3 bases, with 12 bases separating them. CDR3 length: 15 residues. The CDR3 here is CASSLGRGSYYGYTF. CDR3 bases: TGTGCCAGCAGCTTAGGGCGGGGATCCTACTATGGCTACACCTTC.

This sequence joins TRBV9 and TRBJ2-3, with 7 bases lining up with TRBD1. The germline CDR1 and CDR2 sequences are SGDLS and YYNGEE. V shed 4 bases, J shed 3 bases, and the junction held 11 bases outside the gene matches. The CDR3 runs 16 residues. The chain's CDR3 is CASSNLGTVGTDTQYF. The CDR3 DNA sequence: TGTGCCAGCAGCAATTTAGGGACAGTGGGGACAGATACGCAGTATTTT.

The chain links TRBV6-1 to TRBJ2-1, with TRBD2 identical over 11 bases. The J segment lost 8 bases and the V segment lost 4 bases, leaving 10 bases of the junction unmatched. The CDR3 totals 16 residues. Germline assignment: CDR1 MNHNS and CDR2 SASEGT. The CDR3 region has the DNA TGTGCCAGCAGTGGACTAGCGGGACACCTAGGGGATGAGCAGTTCTTC. It codes for CASSGLAGHLGDEQFF.

In this sample, this clone turned up once. This chain connects TRBV10-3 to TRBJ1-3, with 7 bases aligning to TRBD1. Germline V gives CDR1 ENHRY, CDR2 SYGVKD. The CDR3 sequence is 14 residues long. Germline trimming cut 3 bases from V and 3 bases from J; bases unmatched to any gene: 2. The CDR3 DNA sequence: TGTGCCATCAGTGAAAGGACAGGTGGAAACACCATATATTTT. Amino acid sequence: CAISERTGGNTIYF.

This rearrangement joins TRBV7-9 to TRBJ1-2; possibly TRBD1 for D (5 bases). Germline V gene lookup returns CDR1 SEHNR and CDR2 FQNEAQ (reference sequence). There are 12 residues in the CDR3. V lost 1 base to trimming and J lost 9 bases, with 9 bases between them. The CDR3 sequence is CASSLDQGRYTF. The CDR3 coding sequence is TGTGCCAGCAGCTTAGACCAGGGTCGCTACACCTTC.

This clone was seen a single time. The J gene is TRBJ2-2, the V gene TRBV29-1; 10 positions match TRBD2. CDR3 length equals 15 residues. Per germline, CDR1 SQVTM and CDR2 ANQGSEA. The V gene end was trimmed by 7 bases and the J gene end by 4 bases; junction bases not matched to a gene: 9. CDR3 region: CSAQREGLSTGELFF. The DNA of the CDR3 is TGCAGCGCCCAGCGGGAGGGCCTATCCACCGGGGAGCTGTTTTTT.

The J gene is TRBJ2-7, the V gene TRBV19; TRBD2 matches 8 bases. This CDR3 has 15 amino acids. With 4 bases clipped from V and 7 bases from J, the junction kept 12 bases outside the gene matches. From germline, CDR1 is LNHDA and CDR2 SQIVND (reference sequence). The CDR3 DNA sequence: TGTGCCAGTAGTAGGACACTAGCGGTGCTTTTTGAGCAGTACTTC. Its protein product is CASSRTLAVLFEQYF. Drawing the rest from reference TRBV19 and TRBJ2-7, the complete variable domain is DGGITQSPKYLFRKEGQNVTLSCEQNLNHDAMYWYRQDPGQGLRLIYYSQIVNDFQKGDIAEGYSVSREKKESFPLTVTSAQKNPTAFYLCASSRTLAVLFEQYFGPGTRLTVT.

J is TRBJ1-2 and V is TRBV28, with 8 bases lining up with TRBD1. This CDR3 has 14 residues. With V trimmed by 4 bases and J by 3 bases, 4 bases remained unmatched. CDR1 and CDR2 (germline): MDHEN, SYDVKM. DNA for the CDR3: TGTGCCAGCAGTTCCGGACAGGGCGACTATGGCTACACCTTC. Translated, it gives CASSSGQGDYGYTF.

This clone was detected only once. V and J are TRBV5-4 and TRBJ1-2; 8 nucleotides agree with TRBD1. The V and J ends lost 1 base and 5 bases, in that order; junction bases with no gene match: 4. Germline V CDR1 and CDR2: SGHNT, YYREEE (reference sequence). This CDR3 spans 14 amino acids. CDR3 residues: CASSLQGALYGYTF. In nucleotides, the CDR3 is TGTGCCAGCAGCTTGCAGGGGGCATTGTATGGCTACACCTTC.

The genes are TRBV18 and TRBJ2-3, with 11 bases matching TRBD2. V shed 3 bases and J 4 bases; nucleotides not matched to a gene: 6. Germline V gene sequence: CDR1 KGHSH, CDR2 LQKENI. The CDR3 sequence is 16 residues long. The CDR3 region is CASSPLAGGPSDTQYF. CDR3 in DNA: TGTGCCAGCTCACCCTTAGCGGGAGGGCCCTCAGATACGCAGTATTTT.

The chain links TRBV10-1 to TRBJ1-6; maybe TRBD1 (5 bases). CDR3 length: 16 amino acids. V was pared by 0 bases and J by 5 bases, with 11 bases between. Germline V gives CDR1 WNHNN, CDR2 SYGVQD (reference sequence). In DNA form, the CDR3 reads TGCGCCAGCAGTGAGTCGGCAGGGAAGAATAATTCACCCCTCCACTTT. It is translated as CASSESAGKNNSPLHF.

This clone was seen only once. V usage is TRBV5-1 and J usage is TRBJ1-3; D remains ambiguous. The germline V gene has CDR1 SGHRS and CDR2 YFSETQ. There are 15 residues in the CDR3. V was clipped by 0 bases and J by 3 bases, with 10 bases between them. The CDR3 sequence: CASSLAREVGNTIYF. CDR3 DNA sequence: TGCGCCAGCAGCTTGGCCCGGGAGGTTGGAAACACCATATATTTT.

The sample holds a few counts of this clone. The CDR3 loop is CASSFLGVYGYTF. The DNA of the CDR3 is TGTGCCAGCAGTTTTCTAGGGGTCTATGGCTACACCTTC. The chain employs TRBV28 and TRBJ1-2, with D maybe TRBD1 (5 bases). V was cut by 3 bases and J by 4 bases, with 9 bases left in between. CDR1 MDHEN and CDR2 SYDVKM come from the germline V gene. The CDR3 runs 13 residues.

The chain is built from TRBV19 and TRBJ1-5; 10 bases line up with TRBD1. The J segment lost 4 bases and the V segment lost 6 bases, leaving 6 bases of the junction unmatched. CDR1 and CDR2 from the germline V gene are LNHDA and SQIVND (reference sequence). The CDR3 loop spans 15 amino acids. CDR3 sequence: CASSMTGGANQPQHF. As DNA, the CDR3 is TGTGCCAGTAGCATGACAGGGGGCGCGAATCAGCCCCAGCATTTT.